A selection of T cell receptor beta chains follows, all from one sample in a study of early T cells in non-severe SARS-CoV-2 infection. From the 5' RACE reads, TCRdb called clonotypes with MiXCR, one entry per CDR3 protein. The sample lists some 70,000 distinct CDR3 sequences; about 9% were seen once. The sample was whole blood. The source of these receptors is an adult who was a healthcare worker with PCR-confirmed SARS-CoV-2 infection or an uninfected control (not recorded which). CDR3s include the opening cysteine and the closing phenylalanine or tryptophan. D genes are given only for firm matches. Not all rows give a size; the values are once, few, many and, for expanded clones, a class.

CDR3 protein: CSVEDGAGGYTF; CDR3 DNA: TGCAGCGTTGAAGACGGGGCTGGTGGCTACACCTTC; clone size: many; V gene: TRBV29-1; D gene: -; J gene: TRBJ1-2
CDR3 protein: CASSPSENTEAFF; CDR3 DNA: TGTGCCAGCTCACCCTCAGAGAACACTGAAGCTTTCTTT; clone size: few; V gene: TRBV18; D gene: -; J gene: TRBJ1-1
CDR3 protein: CASSLGAPGTGDGYTF; CDR3 DNA: TGTGCCAGCAGCTTGGGAGCCCCGGGGACAGGGGATGGCTACACCTTC; clone size: many; V gene: TRBV5-4; D gene: TRBD1; J gene: TRBJ1-2
CDR3 protein: CASSPQEIGNTEAFF; CDR3 DNA: TGCGCCAGCAGCCCCCAAGAGATAGGGAACACTGAAGCTTTCTTT; clone size: -; V gene: TRBV5-1; D gene: -; J gene: TRBJ1-1
CDR3 protein: CSVIPGADNEQFF; CDR3 DNA: TGCAGCGTTATTCCGGGAGCTGACAATGAGCAGTTCTTC; clone size: many; V gene: TRBV29-1; D gene: -; J gene: TRBJ2-1
CDR3 protein: CASSSGTSGKNLETQYF; CDR3 DNA: TGTGCCAGCAGTTCCGGGACTAGCGGGAAGAACCTGGAGACCCAGTACTTC; clone size: -; V gene: TRBV12-3/TRBV12-4; D gene: TRBD2; J gene: TRBJ2-5
CDR3 protein: CASSPYRQGRANQPQHF; CDR3 DNA: TGTGCCAGCAGCCCTTACCGACAGGGCAGGGCCAATCAGCCCCAGCATTTT; clone size: few; V gene: TRBV5-8; D gene: TRBD1; J gene: TRBJ1-5
CDR3 protein: CSVLWQGSYEQYF; CDR3 DNA: TGCAGCGTTTTATGGCAGGGTAGCTACGAGCAGTACTTC; clone size: many; V gene: TRBV29-1; D gene: -; J gene: TRBJ2-7
CDR3 protein: CASSLGAGYSYEQYF; CDR3 DNA: TGTGCCAGCAGCTTAGGGGCAGGCTACTCCTACGAGCAGTACTTC; clone size: few; V gene: TRBV11-2; D gene: -; J gene: TRBJ2-7
CDR3 protein: CASSRTGGNTIYF; CDR3 DNA: TGTGCCAGCAGCCGCACAGGGGGAAACACCATATATTTT; clone size: many; V gene: TRBV7-9; D gene: -; J gene: TRBJ1-3
CDR3 protein: CASSRGISYEQYF; CDR3 DNA: TGTGCCAGCAGCAGAGGGATCTCCTACGAGCAGTACTTC; clone size: few; V gene: TRBV12-3/TRBV12-4; D gene: -; J gene: TRBJ2-7
CDR3 protein: CASSRGTETEAFF; CDR3 DNA: TGTGCCAGCAGCCGCGGGACAGAGACTGAAGCTTTCTTT; clone size: few; V gene: TRBV11-2; D gene: TRBD1; J gene: TRBJ1-1
CDR3 protein: CASSRRGRNEQYF; CDR3 DNA: TGTGCCAGCAGCCGCAGGGGGAGAAACGAGCAGTACTTC; clone size: -; V gene: TRBV12-3/TRBV12-4; D gene: TRBD1; J gene: TRBJ2-7
CDR3 protein: CASDYRPRDSTYGYTF; CDR3 DNA: TGTGCCAGCGATTACCGCCCCCGGGACAGCACCTATGGCTACACCTTC; clone size: few; V gene: TRBV12-3/TRBV12-4; D gene: TRBD1; J gene: TRBJ1-2
CDR3 protein: CASRETGTVGTLFF; CDR3 DNA: TGTGCCAGCAGGGAGACCGGGACCGTGGGTACGTTGTTTTTT; clone size: few; V gene: TRBV2; D gene: -; J gene: TRBJ1-4
CDR3 protein: CASSHPTVNTEAFF; CDR3 DNA: TGCGCCAGCAGCCATCCGACAGTAAACACTGAAGCTTTCTTT; clone size: few; V gene: TRBV5-1; D gene: -; J gene: TRBJ1-1
CDR3 protein: CASSLDVSGLGYTF; CDR3 DNA: TGTGCCAGCAGCTTAGATGTCAGCGGGTTAGGCTACACCTTC; clone size: many; V gene: TRBV11-2; D gene: -; J gene: TRBJ1-2
CDR3 protein: CASREVSGRTMSDTQYF; CDR3 DNA: TGTGCCAGCAGGGAGGTTAGCGGGAGAACTATGTCAGATACGCAGTATTTT; clone size: many; V gene: TRBV6-5; D gene: TRBD2; J gene: TRBJ2-3
CDR3 protein: CASILDRGGTDTQYF; CDR3 DNA: TGTGCCAGCATCCTTGACAGGGGGGGGACAGATACGCAGTATTTT; clone size: many; V gene: TRBV2; D gene: TRBD1; J gene: TRBJ2-3
CDR3 protein: CASSLNQETQYF; CDR3 DNA: TGTGCCAGCAGCCTCAACCAAGAGACCCAGTACTTC; clone size: -; V gene: TRBV7-9; D gene: -; J gene: TRBJ2-5
CDR3 protein: CASSLEGQKGEKLFF; CDR3 DNA: TGCGCCAGCAGCTTGGAGGGACAGAAGGGGGAAAAACTGTTTTTT; clone size: few; V gene: TRBV5-1; D gene: TRBD1; J gene: TRBJ1-4
CDR3 protein: CASSSPSGSTTDTQYF; CDR3 DNA: TGTGCCAGCAGTAGTCCTAGCGGGAGTACGACAGATACGCAGTATTTT; clone size: many; V gene: TRBV6-5; D gene: TRBD2; J gene: TRBJ2-3
CDR3 protein: CASSPLLQGHTGELFF; CDR3 DNA: TGCGCCAGCAGCCCCCTACTACAGGGGCACACCGGGGAGCTGTTTTTT; clone size: few; V gene: TRBV5-1; D gene: TRBD1; J gene: TRBJ2-2
CDR3 protein: CASLGLRAEQFF; CDR3 DNA: TGTGCCAGCCTGGGACTCAGGGCTGAGCAGTTCTTC; clone size: few; V gene: TRBV5-5; D gene: -; J gene: TRBJ2-1
CDR3 protein: CATSRGGVGPGLDTQYF; CDR3 DNA: TGTGCCACCAGCAGAGGTGGTGTGGGCCCCGGGTTAGATACGCAGTATTTT; clone size: many; V gene: TRBV15; D gene: -; J gene: TRBJ2-3
CDR3 protein: CASSYEMGTEAFF; CDR3 DNA: TGCGCCAGCAGCTATGAGATGGGCACTGAAGCTTTCTTT; clone size: -; V gene: TRBV5-1; D gene: -; J gene: TRBJ1-1
CDR3 protein: CASSYVAGSTYEQYF; CDR3 DNA: TGTGCCAGCAGCTACGTAGCGGGATCCACCTACGAGCAGTACTTC; clone size: few; V gene: TRBV7-9; D gene: TRBD2; J gene: TRBJ2-7
CDR3 protein: CASSEWDRFPYGYTF; CDR3 DNA: TGTGCCAGCAGTGAGTGGGACAGATTCCCCTATGGCTACACCTTC; clone size: many; V gene: TRBV2; D gene: TRBD1; J gene: TRBJ1-2
CDR3 protein: CASSQSSYNEQFF; CDR3 DNA: TGTGCCAGCAGCCAATCCAGCTACAATGAGCAGTTCTTC; clone size: few; V gene: TRBV14; D gene: -; J gene: TRBJ2-1
CDR3 protein: CSASGGPYNEQFF; CDR3 DNA: TGCAGCGCTAGCGGGGGGCCCTACAATGAGCAGTTCTTC; clone size: many; V gene: TRBV29-1; D gene: TRBD2; J gene: TRBJ2-1
CDR3 protein: CASSYGIGTEAFF; CDR3 DNA: TGTGCCAGCAGTTACGGGATTGGAACTGAAGCTTTCTTT; clone size: -; V gene: TRBV6-6; D gene: -; J gene: TRBJ1-1
CDR3 protein: CASSLGTGFGETQYF; CDR3 DNA: TGTGCCAGCAGCTTAGGGACAGGGTTTGGAGAGACCCAGTACTTC; clone size: -; V gene: TRBV7-8; D gene: TRBD1; J gene: TRBJ2-5
CDR3 protein: CASSPLQQGAFTEAFF; CDR3 DNA: TGTGCCAGCAGCCCCTTACAACAGGGGGCGTTCACTGAAGCTTTCTTT; clone size: -; V gene: TRBV3-1; D gene: TRBD1; J gene: TRBJ1-1
CDR3 protein: CASSIGGGWTAIYF; CDR3 DNA: TGTGCCAGCAGCATAGGGGGCGGATGGACCGCCATATATTTT; clone size: many; V gene: TRBV7-9; D gene: TRBD1; J gene: TRBJ1-3
CDR3 protein: CASSLAPGELFF; CDR3 DNA: TGTGCCAGCAGCTTAGCCCCCGGGGAGCTGTTTTTT; clone size: -; V gene: TRBV11-3; D gene: -; J gene: TRBJ2-2
CDR3 protein: CASSYSPYNEQFF; CDR3 DNA: TGTGCCAGCAGTTACTCCCCGTACAATGAGCAGTTCTTC; clone size: -; V gene: TRBV6-6; D gene: -; J gene: TRBJ2-1
CDR3 protein: CASSDPRRGSTDTQYF; CDR3 DNA: TGTGCCAGCAGCGACCCTCGCAGGGGGAGCACAGATACGCAGTATTTT; clone size: few; V gene: TRBV6-2/TRBV6-3; D gene: TRBD1; J gene: TRBJ2-3
CDR3 protein: CAWSGGGQRYAQYF; CDR3 DNA: TGTGCCTGGAGTGGGGGTGGACAGAGATACGCGCAGTACTTC; clone size: few; V gene: TRBV30; D gene: -; J gene: TRBJ2-7
CDR3 protein: CAAWNGLTYEQYF; CDR3 DNA: TGTGCCGCGTGGAACGGGCTTACCTACGAGCAGTACTTC; clone size: few; V gene: TRBV6-2/TRBV6-3; D gene: -; J gene: TRBJ2-7
CDR3 protein: CASSYGTGNQPQHF; CDR3 DNA: TGCGCCAGCAGCTACGGGACAGGCAATCAGCCCCAGCATTTT; clone size: -; V gene: TRBV5-1; D gene: TRBD1; J gene: TRBJ1-5
CDR3 protein: CASSTGLAGASSSYNEQFF; CDR3 DNA: TGTGCCAGCAGCACTGGACTAGCGGGGGCCTCGAGCTCCTACAATGAGCAGTTCTTC; clone size: many; V gene: TRBV14; D gene: TRBD2; J gene: TRBJ2-1
CDR3 protein: CSAEVAGRTGETQYF; CDR3 DNA: TGCAGTGCTGAAGTCGCAGGGAGGACAGGAGAGACCCAGTACTTC; clone size: many; V gene: TRBV20-1; D gene: -; J gene: TRBJ2-5
CDR3 protein: CASSPRNPGGETQYF; CDR3 DNA: TGTGCCAGCAGCCCTCGGAACCCAGGCGGGGAGACCCAGTACTTC; clone size: few; V gene: TRBV3-1; D gene: -; J gene: TRBJ2-5
CDR3 protein: CASSPPKGRGDEAFF; CDR3 DNA: TGTGCCAGCTCACCACCTAAGGGGAGGGGGGATGAAGCTTTCTTT; clone size: few; V gene: TRBV18; D gene: -; J gene: TRBJ1-1
CDR3 protein: CASSLQGDTEAFF; CDR3 DNA: TGCGCCAGCAGCTTGCAAGGGGACACTGAAGCTTTCTTT; clone size: many; V gene: TRBV5-1; D gene: -; J gene: TRBJ1-1
CDR3 protein: CASSQDIQGTEAFF; CDR3 DNA: TGCGCCAGCAGCCAAGATATCCAGGGGACTGAAGCTTTCTTT; clone size: -; V gene: TRBV4-3; D gene: -; J gene: TRBJ1-1
CDR3 protein: CASSFGTTLSGANVLTF; CDR3 DNA: TGTGCCAGCAGCTTCGGGACAACCCTTTCCGGGGCCAACGTCCTGACTTTC; clone size: many; V gene: TRBV13; D gene: -; J gene: TRBJ2-6
CDR3 protein: CSAAAGTVRSTDTQYF; CDR3 DNA: TGCAGTGCGGCCGCAGGGACAGTGAGAAGCACAGATACGCAGTATTTT; clone size: many; V gene: TRBV20-1; D gene: TRBD1; J gene: TRBJ2-3
CDR3 protein: CSARLASSYEQYF; CDR3 DNA: TGCAGTGCCAGACTAGCGAGCTCCTACGAGCAGTACTTC; clone size: few; V gene: TRBV20-1; D gene: TRBD2; J gene: TRBJ2-7
CDR3 protein: CSARDRDKSYNEQFF; CDR3 DNA: TGCAGTGCTAGGGACCGGGACAAGTCCTACAATGAGCAGTTCTTC; clone size: -; V gene: TRBV20-1; D gene: -; J gene: TRBJ2-1
CDR3 protein: CASTSRGQGNYGYTF; CDR3 DNA: TGTGCCAGCACTTCACGGGGACAGGGAAACTATGGCTACACCTTC; clone size: many; V gene: TRBV28; D gene: TRBD1; J gene: TRBJ1-2
CDR3 protein: CASSEMVQGTYEQYF; CDR3 DNA: TGTGCCAGCAGCGAGATGGTCCAGGGGACGTACGAGCAGTACTTC; clone size: many; V gene: TRBV7-2; D gene: -; J gene: TRBJ2-7
CDR3 protein: CSASGSGDYGYTF; CDR3 DNA: TGCAGCGCTTCGGGTAGTGGGGACTATGGCTACACCTTC; clone size: many; V gene: TRBV29-1; D gene: -; J gene: TRBJ1-2
CDR3 protein: CASKIGQGGSYEQYF; CDR3 DNA: TGTGCCAGCAAGATAGGACAGGGAGGCTCCTACGAGCAGTACTTC; clone size: -; V gene: TRBV6-6; D gene: TRBD1; J gene: TRBJ2-7
CDR3 protein: CSVVTDTGRYEQYF; CDR3 DNA: TGCAGCGTTGTCACAGACACGGGGAGGTACGAGCAGTACTTC; clone size: -; V gene: TRBV29-1; D gene: -; J gene: TRBJ2-7